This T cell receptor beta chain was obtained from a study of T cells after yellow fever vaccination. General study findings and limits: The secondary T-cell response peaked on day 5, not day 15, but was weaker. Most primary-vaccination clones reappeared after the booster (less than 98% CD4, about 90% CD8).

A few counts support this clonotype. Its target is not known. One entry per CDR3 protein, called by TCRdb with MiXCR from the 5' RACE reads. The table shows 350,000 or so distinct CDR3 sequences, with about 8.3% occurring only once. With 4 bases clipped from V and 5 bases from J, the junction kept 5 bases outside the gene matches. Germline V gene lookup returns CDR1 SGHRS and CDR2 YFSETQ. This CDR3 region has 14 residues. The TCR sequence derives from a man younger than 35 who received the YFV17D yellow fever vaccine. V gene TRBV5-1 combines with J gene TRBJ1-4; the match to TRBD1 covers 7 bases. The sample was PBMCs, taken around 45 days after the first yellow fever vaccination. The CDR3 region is CASSRAGQNEKLFF. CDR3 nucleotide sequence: TGCGCCAGCAGCCGAGCGGGACAGAATGAAAAACTGTTTTTT.